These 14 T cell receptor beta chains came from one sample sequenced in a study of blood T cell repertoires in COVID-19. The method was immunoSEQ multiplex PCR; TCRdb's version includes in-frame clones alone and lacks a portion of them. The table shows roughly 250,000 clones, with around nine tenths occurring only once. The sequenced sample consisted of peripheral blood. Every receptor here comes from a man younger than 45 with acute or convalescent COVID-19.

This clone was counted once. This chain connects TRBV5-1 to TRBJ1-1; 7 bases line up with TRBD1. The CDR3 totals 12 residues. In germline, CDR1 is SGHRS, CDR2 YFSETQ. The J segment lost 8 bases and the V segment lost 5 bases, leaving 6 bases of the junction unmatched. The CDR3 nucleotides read TGCGCCAGCAGGTCCGGGACAGAGGAAGCTTTCTTT. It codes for CASRSGTEEAFF.

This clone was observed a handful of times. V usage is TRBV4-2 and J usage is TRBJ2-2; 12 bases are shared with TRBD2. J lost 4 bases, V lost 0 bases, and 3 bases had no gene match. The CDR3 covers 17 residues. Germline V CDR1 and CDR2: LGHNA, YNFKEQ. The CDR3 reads CASSQEASGGATGELFF. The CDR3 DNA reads TGTGCCAGCAGCCAAGAGGCTAGCGGGGGGGCCACCGGGGAGCTGTTTTTT.

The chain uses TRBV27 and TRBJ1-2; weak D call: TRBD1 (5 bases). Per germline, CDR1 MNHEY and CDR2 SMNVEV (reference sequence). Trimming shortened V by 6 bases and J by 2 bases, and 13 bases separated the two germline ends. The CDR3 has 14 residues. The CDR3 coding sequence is TGTGCCAGCAGCCTGGGGGGAAGGAACTATGGCTACACCTTC. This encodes CASSLGGRNYGYTF.

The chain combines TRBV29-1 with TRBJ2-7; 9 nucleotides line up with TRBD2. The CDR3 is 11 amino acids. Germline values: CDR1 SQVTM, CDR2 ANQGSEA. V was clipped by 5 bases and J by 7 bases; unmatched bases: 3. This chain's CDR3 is CSVRGRGEQYF. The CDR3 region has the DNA TGCAGCGTTCGCGGGAGGGGAGAGCAGTACTTC.

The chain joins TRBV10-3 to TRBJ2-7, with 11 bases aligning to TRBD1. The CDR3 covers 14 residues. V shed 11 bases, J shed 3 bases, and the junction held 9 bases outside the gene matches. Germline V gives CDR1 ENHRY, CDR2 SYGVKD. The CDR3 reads CASSPGQGGYEQYF. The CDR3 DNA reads TGTGCCTCTTCACCGGGACAGGGGGGCTACGAGCAGTACTTC.

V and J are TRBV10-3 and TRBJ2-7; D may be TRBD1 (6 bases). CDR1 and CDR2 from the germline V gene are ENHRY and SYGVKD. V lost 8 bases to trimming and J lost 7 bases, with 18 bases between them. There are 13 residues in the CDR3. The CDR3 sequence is CAIGGTGNGEQYF. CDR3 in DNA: TGTGCCATCGGGGGTACAGGGAATGGAGAGCAGTACTTC.

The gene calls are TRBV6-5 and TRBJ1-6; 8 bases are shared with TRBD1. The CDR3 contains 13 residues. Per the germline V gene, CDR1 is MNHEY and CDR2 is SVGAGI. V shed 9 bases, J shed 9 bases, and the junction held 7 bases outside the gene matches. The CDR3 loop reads CASNRQGLSPLHF. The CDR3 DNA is TGTGCCAGTAATAGACAGGGGCTTTCACCCCTCCACTTT.

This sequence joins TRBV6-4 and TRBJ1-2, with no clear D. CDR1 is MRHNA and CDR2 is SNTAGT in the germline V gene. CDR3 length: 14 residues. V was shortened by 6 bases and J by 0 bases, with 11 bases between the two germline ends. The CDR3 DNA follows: TGTGCCAGCAGCCCCCAAGCTTCTAACTATGGCTACACCTTC. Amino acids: CASSPQASNYGYTF.

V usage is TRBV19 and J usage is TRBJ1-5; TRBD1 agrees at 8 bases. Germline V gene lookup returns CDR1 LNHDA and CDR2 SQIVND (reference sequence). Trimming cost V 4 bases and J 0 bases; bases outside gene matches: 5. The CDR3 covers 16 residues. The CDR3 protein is CASSTRTGNSNQPQHF. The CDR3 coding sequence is TGTGCCAGTAGTACGAGGACAGGGAATAGCAATCAGCCCCAGCATTTT.

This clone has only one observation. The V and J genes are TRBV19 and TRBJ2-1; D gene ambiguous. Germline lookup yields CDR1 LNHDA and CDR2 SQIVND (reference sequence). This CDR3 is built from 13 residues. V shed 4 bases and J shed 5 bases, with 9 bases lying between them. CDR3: CASSNRVHNEQFF. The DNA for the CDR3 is TGTGCCAGTAGTAACCGGGTCCACAATGAGCAGTTCTTC.

Written as DNA, the CDR3 is TGTGCCTGGAGTGGTCGCGGTGGCTACACCTTC. Protein: CAWSGRGGYTF. The genes are TRBV30 and TRBJ1-2, with D hard to call. The germline V and J ends were trimmed by 1 base and 7 bases, with 7 bases remaining between them. Germline lookup yields CDR1 GTSNPN and CDR2 SVGIG (reference sequence). CDR3 length: 11 amino acids.

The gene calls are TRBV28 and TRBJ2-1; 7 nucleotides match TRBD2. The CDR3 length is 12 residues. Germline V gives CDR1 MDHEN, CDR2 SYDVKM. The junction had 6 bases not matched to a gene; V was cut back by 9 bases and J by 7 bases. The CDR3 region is CASRRELNEQFF. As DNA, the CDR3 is TGTGCCAGTAGGCGGGAGTTAAATGAGCAGTTCTTC.

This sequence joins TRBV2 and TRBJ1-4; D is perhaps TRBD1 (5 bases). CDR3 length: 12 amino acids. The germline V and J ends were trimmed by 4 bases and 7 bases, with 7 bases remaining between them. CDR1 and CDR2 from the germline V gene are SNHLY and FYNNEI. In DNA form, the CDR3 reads TGTGCCAGCAGTGGGGGGGGTGAAAAACTGTTTTTT. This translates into CASSGGGEKLFF.

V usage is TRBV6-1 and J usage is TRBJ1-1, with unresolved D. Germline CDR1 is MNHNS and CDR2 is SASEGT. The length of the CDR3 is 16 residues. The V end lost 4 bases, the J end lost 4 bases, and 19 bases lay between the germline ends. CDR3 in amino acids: CASSVRKRVFGTEAFF. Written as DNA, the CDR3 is TGTGCCAGCAGTGTACGAAAGAGGGTGTTTGGCACTGAAGCTTTCTTT.